A selection of T cell receptor beta chains follows, all from one sample in a study of beta chain features in type 1 diabetes. TCRdb keeps only in-frame clones here, not all; method: immunoSEQ multiplex PCR. The repertoire holds some 240,000 clones, with roughly 16% as singletons. The specimen was naive CD4+ T cells from blood. These receptors all come from a man aged 25-40 years with type 1 diabetes. The CDR3 runs from the conserved cysteine through the conserved F or W. The order of the fields is J gene, CDR3 length, V gene, D gene, clone size, CDR3 DNA, CDR3 protein. D genes are given only for firm matches. Only part of the rows carry a size: once, few, many, or a class if the clone is expanded.

>TRBJ2-7|14|TRBV29-1|TRBD2|few
TGCAGCGTGCGAGCGGGAGTATCCGCCTACGAGCAGTACTTC
CSVRAGVSAYEQYF
>TRBJ2-1|11|TRBV7-7|.|.
TGTGCTAGCAGCTCCGGCACTGAGCAGTTCTTC
CASSSGTEQFF
>TRBJ1-1|12|TRBV25-1|.|once
TGTGCCAGCAGTTCCCGGACAGCCGAAGCTTTCTTT
CASSSRTAEAFF
>TRBJ2-5|14|TRBV5-1|TRBD1|.
TGCGCCAGCAGCTTGGCGGGACAGCAAGAGACCCAGTACTTC
CASSLAGQQETQYF
>TRBJ2-7|11|TRBV30|.|few
TGTGCCTGGAGTACCACCTACGAGCAGTACTTC
CAWSTTYEQYF
>TRBJ1-1|13|TRBV27|.|.
TGTGCCAGCAGTTCTGCAAGGAACACTGAAGCTTTCTTT
CASSSARNTEAFF
>TRBJ2-5|16|TRBV2|.|.
TGTGCCAGCAGAGTATCCGGGAACAATAGACAAGAGACCCAGTACTTC
CASRVSGNNRQETQYF
>TRBJ2-4|16|TRBV30|.|few
TGTGCCTGGAGTGGGACGGTGGAGATAGCCAAAAACATTCAGTACTTC
CAWSGTVEIAKNIQYF
>TRBJ2-3|17|TRBV7-9|.|.
TGTGCCAGCAGCTTAAATCCTACAAGCGGGAGCACAGATACGCAGTATTTT
CASSLNPTSGSTDTQYF
>TRBJ1-2|13|TRBV30|.|.
TGTGCCTGGACAAGACGGACGAACTATGGCTACACCTTC
CAWTRRTNYGYTF
>TRBJ2-3|13|TRBV28|TRBD1|.
TGTGCCAGCAGTTTCCCAGGGACAGGGACGCAGTATTTT
CASSFPGTGTQYF
>TRBJ2-1|14|TRBV27|TRBD1|.
TGTGCCAGCAGTCCTCGGACAGGGCACAATGAGCAGTTCTTC
CASSPRTGHNEQFF
>TRBJ1-2|15|TRBV5-1|.|.
TGCGCCAGCAGCTCGTCAGGGACGGACGTCTATGGCTACACCTTC
CASSSSGTDVYGYTF
>TRBJ2-1|16|TRBV29-1|.|few
TGCAGCGTTGAAGCCGGCGGGGGCTTTTGGAACAATGAGCAGTTCTTC
CSVEAGGGFWNNEQFF
>TRBJ2-5|13|TRBV25-1|TRBD1|few
TGTGCCAGCAGTGACAGGGGGCAAGAGACCCAGTACTTC
CASSDRGQETQYF
>TRBJ1-4|14|TRBV28|TRBD1|.
TGTGCCAGCAAACAGGGGTCTAGGGATGAAAAACTGTTTTTT
CASKQGSRDEKLFF
>TRBJ2-5|14|TRBV5-1|TRBD1|.
TGCGCCAGCAGCTTGGGACAGGGCCAAGAGACCCAGTACTTC
CASSLGQGQETQYF
>TRBJ2-5|15|TRBV7-9|.|.
TGTGCCAGCAGCTCCGGAGGTACAGTCCAAGAGACCCAGTACTTC
CASSSGGTVQETQYF
>TRBJ2-1|13|TRBV30|.|.
TGTGCCTCCTTAAGGACGGCCTTCAATGAGCAGTTCTTC
CASLRTAFNEQFF
>TRBJ2-3|15|TRBV5-1|.|.
TGCGCCAGCAGCTTGTCGGGAACTAGCACAGATACGCAGTATTTT
CASSLSGTSTDTQYF
>TRBJ2-7|11|TRBV10-3|.|.
TGTGCCTCATCACAGGACTACGAGCAGTACTTC
CASSQDYEQYF
>TRBJ1-1|13|TRBV7-2|.|few
TGTGCCAGCAGCAAGTACACGGCATCTCAGGCTTTCTTT
CASSKYTASQAFF